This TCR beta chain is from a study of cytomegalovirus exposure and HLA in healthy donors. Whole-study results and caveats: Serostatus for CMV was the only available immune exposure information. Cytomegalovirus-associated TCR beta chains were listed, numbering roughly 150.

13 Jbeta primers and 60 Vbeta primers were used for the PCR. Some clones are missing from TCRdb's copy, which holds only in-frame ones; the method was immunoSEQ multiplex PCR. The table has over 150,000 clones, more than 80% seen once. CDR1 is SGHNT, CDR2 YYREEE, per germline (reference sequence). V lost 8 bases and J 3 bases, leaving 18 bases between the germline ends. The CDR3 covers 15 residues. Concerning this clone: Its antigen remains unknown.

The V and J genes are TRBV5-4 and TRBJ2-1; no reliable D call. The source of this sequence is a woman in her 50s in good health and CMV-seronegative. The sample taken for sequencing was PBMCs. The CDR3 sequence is CASLIDNNIYNEQFF. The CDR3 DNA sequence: TGTGCCAGTTTGATTGACAATAACATCTACAATGAGCAGTTCTTC.